A single sample is the source of the 8 T cell receptor beta chains below, sequenced in a study of identical twins. TCRdb itself ran the 5' RACE reads through MiXCR, one entry per CDR3 protein. The sample lists 400,000 to 500,000 distinct CDR3 sequences, about 18% occurring once. Sequences were obtained from naive T cells sorted from blood. The source is a man aged 50 or older in good health.

The chain is built from TRBV2 and TRBJ2-7; D is unclear. V lost 1 base and J 4 bases, leaving 8 bases between the germline ends. Germline loops: CDR1 SNHLY, CDR2 FYNNEI. This CDR3 region has 13 residues. The CDR3 here is CASSEDKVYEQYF. The CDR3 nucleotides are TGTGCCAGCAGTGAAGATAAGGTTTACGAGCAGTACTTC.

This clonotype has at least ten counts. The chain joins TRBV20-1 to TRBJ2-7; D unclear. The V gene's germline CDR1 is DFQATT and CDR2 SNEGSKA (reference sequence). Trimming took off 0 bases at V and 3 bases at J, with 6 bases between the two ends. The CDR3 runs 12 residues. CDR3 amino acids: CSARDNGYEQYF. The CDR3 region has the DNA TGCAGTGCTAGAGATAACGGCTACGAGCAGTACTTC.

In this sample, this clonotype turned up many times. This chain joins TRBV7-9 and TRBJ1-6; unclear D gene. Germline loops: CDR1 SEHNR, CDR2 FQNEAQ (reference sequence). Trimming pared 0 bases from V and 2 bases from J, leaving 8 bases between. This CDR3 spans 16 amino acids. CDR3 in amino acids: CASSLASGTYNSPLHF. The CDR3 coding sequence is TGTGCCAGCAGCTTAGCGTCGGGCACCTATAATTCACCCCTCCACTTT.

The chain recombines TRBV6-2 or TRBV6-3 with TRBJ1-2; possibly TRBD1 for D (6 bases). Germline V gene lookup returns CDR1 MNHEY and CDR2 SVGEGT. The CDR3 spans 15 residues. V was shortened by 6 bases and J by 5 bases, with 19 bases between the two germline ends. CDR3 loop: CASRPGTGQVYGYTF. Here the CDR3 DNA reads TGTGCCAGCAGACCTGGAACGGGACAAGTTTATGGCTACACCTTC.

The CDR3: CSVEADRLLMEQFF. CDR3 nucleotides: TGCAGCGTTGAAGCGGACAGGCTACTTATGGAGCAGTTCTTC. The chain carries TRBV29-1 and TRBJ2-1; 7 nucleotides align to TRBD1. This CDR3 contains 14 residues. Germline values: CDR1 SQVTM, CDR2 ANQGSEA. V lost 1 base and J lost 10; bases outside the gene matches: 10.

At least ten counts were recorded for this clonotype. This chain links TRBV12-3 or TRBV12-4 with TRBJ2-4; 8 bases are shared with TRBD2. With 1 base clipped from V and 7 bases from J, the junction kept 12 bases outside the gene matches. CDR3 length equals 17 residues. The DNA for the CDR3 is TGTGCCAGCAGTTTAGAAGAGCGGGGGATTCCCGGTAACATTCAGTACTTC. Translating gives CASSLEERGIPGNIQYF.

This clonotype was observed a handful of times. The rearrangement uses TRBV7-9 and TRBJ1-1; maybe TRBD1 (6 bases). Germline V gene data show CDR1 as SEHNR and CDR2 as FQNEAQ (reference sequence). Trimming pared 5 bases from V and 11 bases from J, leaving 27 bases between. The CDR3 is made up of 16 amino acids. DNA for the CDR3: TGTGCCAGCAGCCTACAGGGCGGGGGTCATGGCCTGGGCGCTTTCTTT. This encodes CASSLQGGGHGLGAFF. The variable domain in full, completed from reference TRBV7-9 and TRBJ1-1, reads DTGVSQNPRHKITKRGQNVTFRCDPISEHNRLYWYRQTLGQGPEFLTYFQNEAQLEKSRLLSDRFSAERPKGSFSTLEIQRTEQGDSAMYLCASSLQGGGHGLGAFFGQGTRLTVV.

This clonotype was detected a few times. This chain connects TRBV6-1 to TRBJ2-2; the D gene is possibly TRBD2 (6 bases). Trimming stripped 6 bases from V and 3 bases from J, with 14 bases between. The CDR3 has 15 amino acids. Germline values: CDR1 MNHNS, CDR2 SASEGT. This chain's CDR3 is CASRGTDLYTGELFF. The CDR3 coding sequence is TGTGCCAGCAGAGGGACTGACCTCTACACCGGGGAGCTGTTTTTT.